The rows below give T cell receptor beta chains drawn from one sample of a study of shared clonotypes between healthy human individuals. The method was immunoSEQ multiplex PCR; TCRdb's version includes in-frame clones alone and lacks a portion of them. This sample carries hundreds of thousands of clones, approximately 79% of them seen once, and the ten largest clones take about 1.7%. Sequencing was carried out using memory CD4+ T cells sorted from blood. These TCRs come from a woman in her 30s in good health. CDR3s include the opening cysteine and the closing phenylalanine or tryptophan. A D gene is named only where the DNA matches it firmly. Rows give clone size only sometimes, using once, few, many, or a class for an expanded clone.

cdr3_nt: TGTGCCAGCAGCTTAGGAAGCGGGAGGGTAAACATTCAGTACTTC
cdr3_aa: CASSLGSGRVNIQYF
j_call: TRBJ2-4
clone_size: NA
d_call: TRBD2
v_call: TRBV7-9

cdr3_nt: TGTGCCAGCTCCCCGGTCCTGAACACTGAAGCTTTCTTT
cdr3_aa: CASSPVLNTEAFF
j_call: TRBJ1-1
clone_size: NA
d_call: NA
v_call: TRBV18

cdr3_nt: TGTGCCAGCAGTTACCCAGCGGGAGGGGTTGAGACCCAGTACTTC
cdr3_aa: CASSYPAGGVETQYF
j_call: TRBJ2-5
clone_size: NA
d_call: TRBD2
v_call: TRBV6-6

cdr3_nt: TGTGCCAGCACCCGGGACAACAACTACGAGCAGTACTTC
cdr3_aa: CASTRDNNYEQYF
j_call: TRBJ2-7
clone_size: NA
d_call: NA
v_call: TRBV5-4

cdr3_nt: TGTGCCAGCAGCTTGGAGGGCCCCACTGAAGCTTTCTTT
cdr3_aa: CASSLEGPTEAFF
j_call: TRBJ1-1
clone_size: NA
d_call: NA
v_call: TRBV11-2

cdr3_nt: TGCAGCGTTGAAGATATCGGGGGCCCCTTCTTCTACAATGAGCAGTTCTTC
cdr3_aa: CSVEDIGGPFFYNEQFF
j_call: TRBJ2-1
clone_size: NA
d_call: NA
v_call: TRBV29-1

cdr3_nt: TGTGCCAGCAGGACGGGGAGTGTTGGCTACACCTTC
cdr3_aa: CASRTGSVGYTF
j_call: TRBJ1-2
clone_size: once
d_call: NA
v_call: TRBV28

cdr3_nt: TGTGCCAGCAGCTTTGACAGGGGACGTTTCGGCTACACCTTC
cdr3_aa: CASSFDRGRFGYTF
j_call: TRBJ1-2
clone_size: NA
d_call: TRBD1
v_call: TRBV7-2

cdr3_nt: TGTGCCAGCAGTCGAGGAGCGTACCAAGAGACCCAGTACTTC
cdr3_aa: CASSRGAYQETQYF
j_call: TRBJ2-5
clone_size: NA
d_call: NA
v_call: TRBV6-6

cdr3_nt: TGTGCCAGCAGCTTGGTGCAGGGGGGCACTGAAGCTTTCTTT
cdr3_aa: CASSLVQGGTEAFF
j_call: TRBJ1-1
clone_size: NA
d_call: TRBD1
v_call: TRBV5-6

cdr3_nt: TGTGCCAGCAGCCAAGAGTTCTCAGGGCGTCAGCCCCAGCATTTT
cdr3_aa: CASSQEFSGRQPQHF
j_call: TRBJ1-5
clone_size: NA
d_call: NA
v_call: TRBV4-2

cdr3_nt: TGTGCCAGCAGCACCAGGGGAGGGGGTGAAAAACTGTTTTTT
cdr3_aa: CASSTRGGGEKLFF
j_call: TRBJ1-4
clone_size: once
d_call: NA
v_call: TRBV21-1

cdr3_nt: TGTGCCAGCAGCTCGGGACTGGCCTACAATGAGCAGTTCTTC
cdr3_aa: CASSSGLAYNEQFF
j_call: TRBJ2-1
clone_size: once
d_call: NA
v_call: TRBV25-1

cdr3_nt: TGTGCCAGCAGCTTAGTGGGTATTGAAACGAATGAGCAGTTCTTC
cdr3_aa: CASSLVGIETNEQFF
j_call: TRBJ2-1
clone_size: NA
d_call: NA
v_call: TRBV7-6

cdr3_nt: TGTGCCAGTAGTTACCCGGGACAGGGGTTTAACTATGGCTACACCTTC
cdr3_aa: CASSYPGQGFNYGYTF
j_call: TRBJ1-2
clone_size: NA
d_call: TRBD1
v_call: TRBV19

cdr3_nt: TGTGCCTGGAGTGTTAGGGGCGGGAGGGCTTACTCCTACGAGCAGTACTTC
cdr3_aa: CAWSVRGGRAYSYEQYF
j_call: TRBJ2-7
clone_size: NA
d_call: TRBD2
v_call: TRBV30

cdr3_nt: TGCGCCAGCAGCCAAGATCGGGCTAGCGACCTCTACAATGAGCAGTTCTTC
cdr3_aa: CASSQDRASDLYNEQFF
j_call: TRBJ2-1
clone_size: NA
d_call: NA
v_call: TRBV4-1

cdr3_nt: TGTGCCAGCTCACCGCAGGGAAACACCATATATTTT
cdr3_aa: CASSPQGNTIYF
j_call: TRBJ1-3
clone_size: NA
d_call: NA
v_call: TRBV18

cdr3_nt: TGTGCCAGCAGTTACTATGGTGGCAGGCGGGGACAGCCCCAGCATTTT
cdr3_aa: CASSYYGGRRGQPQHF
j_call: TRBJ1-5
clone_size: few
d_call: NA
v_call: TRBV6-6

cdr3_nt: TGTGCCAGCAGCTTTTTCAGCACGAACACCGGGGAGCTGTTTTTT
cdr3_aa: CASSFFSTNTGELFF
j_call: TRBJ2-2
clone_size: NA
d_call: NA
v_call: TRBV11-2

cdr3_nt: TGCGCCAGCAGCTCCCAGGGGGGCGCACAAGACTACGAGCAGTACTTC
cdr3_aa: CASSSQGGAQDYEQYF
j_call: TRBJ2-7
clone_size: NA
d_call: NA
v_call: TRBV5-1

cdr3_nt: TGCGCCAGCAGCGAAGGGACAGTTTCTGGAAACACCATATATTTT
cdr3_aa: CASSEGTVSGNTIYF
j_call: TRBJ1-3
clone_size: NA
d_call: TRBD1
v_call: TRBV5-1

cdr3_nt: TGTGCCAGCAGCAAGACTAGCGGGGGACAAGAGACCCAGTACTTC
cdr3_aa: CASSKTSGGQETQYF
j_call: TRBJ2-5
clone_size: NA
d_call: TRBD2
v_call: TRBV5-4

cdr3_nt: TGTGCCACCAGCAGCGGGACAGGGGCCAATCAGCCCCAGCATTTT
cdr3_aa: CATSSGTGANQPQHF
j_call: TRBJ1-5
clone_size: NA
d_call: TRBD1
v_call: TRBV15

cdr3_nt: TGCGCCAGCAGGGGGGGACACATGAACACCGGGGAGCTGTTTTTT
cdr3_aa: CASRGGHMNTGELFF
j_call: TRBJ2-2
clone_size: NA
d_call: NA
v_call: TRBV5-1

cdr3_nt: TGTGCCAGCAGCGCTATGGCCGGATGGGTGGAGGGGGCTAAGGGCTACACCTTC
cdr3_aa: CASSAMAGWVEGAKGYTF
j_call: TRBJ1-2
clone_size: NA
d_call: TRBD1
v_call: TRBV27

cdr3_nt: TGTGCCAGTCACCTCACCCATGGGAACACCGGGGAGCTGTTTTTT
cdr3_aa: CASHLTHGNTGELFF
j_call: TRBJ2-2
clone_size: many
d_call: NA
v_call: TRBV19

cdr3_nt: TGTGCCAGCAGTTACGGGGGACCCAGTCTATCCGAGCAGTACTTC
cdr3_aa: CASSYGGPSLSEQYF
j_call: TRBJ2-7
clone_size: NA
d_call: NA
v_call: TRBV6-5

cdr3_nt: TGTGCCAGCAGCTGGGACCCCCTTTTAGGGAACACCGGGGAGCTGTTTTTT
cdr3_aa: CASSWDPLLGNTGELFF
j_call: TRBJ2-2
clone_size: NA
d_call: NA
v_call: TRBV5-4

cdr3_nt: TGTGCCAGCAGCCAAGTGGGGAGGACCGAGCAGTACTTC
cdr3_aa: CASSQVGRTEQYF
j_call: TRBJ2-7
clone_size: NA
d_call: NA
v_call: TRBV14

cdr3_nt: TGCGCCAGCAGCCTGGGGATCCGGGAAAAACTGTTTTTT
cdr3_aa: CASSLGIREKLFF
j_call: TRBJ1-4
clone_size: NA
d_call: NA
v_call: TRBV4-1

cdr3_nt: TGTGCCATCCGACTAGCGGGAGGTGAGCAGTTCTTC
cdr3_aa: CAIRLAGGEQFF
j_call: TRBJ2-1
clone_size: NA
d_call: TRBD2
v_call: TRBV19

cdr3_nt: TGTGCCAGCAGTGAGACTAGCGGGTCCCCCGGGGAGCTGTTTTTT
cdr3_aa: CASSETSGSPGELFF
j_call: TRBJ2-2
clone_size: NA
d_call: TRBD2
v_call: TRBV6-1